Presented here are 4 T cell receptor beta chains from one specimen sequenced in a study of OX40 agonist ivuxolimab in advanced cancers. Library preparation was by the immunoSEQ multiplex PCR assay. Here the immuneACCESS table is served through TCRdb, limited to in-frame sequences with V and J called. Missing clones are a known gap in these copies; in checked studies unresolved V genes cover under half, and the rest lacks a known reason. The sample table shows roughly 40,000 clones, and over 75% are seen once. The ten largest clonotypes hold 4.5% to 5% of the sample. Sequenced here: CD4+ or CD8+ T cells sorted from blood, sampled in a trial of the OX40 agonist ivuxolimab. These receptor sequences come from an adult with an advanced solid tumor such as melanoma, head and neck, liver or kidney cancer.

This chain connects TRBV19 to TRBJ1-2, with D uncertain. Trimming shortened V by 2 bases and J by 2 bases, and 9 bases separated the two germline ends. CDR1 and CDR2 (germline): LNHDA, SQIVND (reference sequence). The CDR3 is 14 residues long. CDR3 region: CASSITGTNYGYTF. The CDR3 DNA is TGTGCCAGTAGTATAACGGGAACCAACTATGGCTACACCTTC.

V usage is TRBV9 and J usage is TRBJ1-1; D possibly corresponds to TRBD1 (6 bases). V was trimmed by 3 bases and J by 1 base, leaving 13 bases between them. The CDR3 has 15 residues. Germline assignment: CDR1 SGDLS and CDR2 YYNGEE. The CDR3 spells CASSGLMGANTEAFF. The CDR3 DNA follows: TGTGCCAGCAGCGGGCTAATGGGGGCGAACACTGAAGCTTTCTTT.

V usage is TRBV4-1 and J usage is TRBJ2-1; D perhaps matches TRBD2 (5 bases). V lost 2 bases and J 7 bases, leaving 15 bases between the germline ends. The CDR3 runs 15 residues. Germline CDR1 reads MGHRA; CDR2 reads YSYEKL. This CDR3 reads CASSQRGIPVNEQFF. As DNA, the CDR3 is TGCGCCAGCAGCCAAAGAGGGATTCCTGTAAATGAGCAGTTCTTC.

The genes are TRBV27 and TRBJ1-5; D not certain. This CDR3 spans 13 amino acids. Germline V gene sequence: CDR1 MNHEY, CDR2 SMNVEV (reference sequence). The V end lost 6 bases, the J end lost 2 bases, and 8 bases lay between the germline ends. The CDR3 DNA reads TGTGCCAGCAGGGCTGGGGGCAATCAGCCCCAGCATTTT. Translated: CASRAGGNQPQHF.